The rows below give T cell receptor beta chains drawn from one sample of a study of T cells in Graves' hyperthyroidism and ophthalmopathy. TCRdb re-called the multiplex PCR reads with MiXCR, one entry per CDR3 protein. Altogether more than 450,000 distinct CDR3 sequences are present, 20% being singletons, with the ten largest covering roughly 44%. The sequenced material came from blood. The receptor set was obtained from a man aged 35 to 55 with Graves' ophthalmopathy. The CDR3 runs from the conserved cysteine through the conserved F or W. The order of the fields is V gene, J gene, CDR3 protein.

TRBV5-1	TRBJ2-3	CASSPFEGLITDTQYF
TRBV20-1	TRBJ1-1	CSARDLDLGGTAYGTEAFF
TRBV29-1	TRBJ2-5	CSFSGSLETQYF
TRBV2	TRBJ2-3	CASRAGTSGNFRDTQYF
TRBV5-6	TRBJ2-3	CASSPSMRQSDTQYF
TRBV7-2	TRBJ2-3	CASSALLGTDTQYF
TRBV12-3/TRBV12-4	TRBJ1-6	CASTPSPRQLNSPLHF
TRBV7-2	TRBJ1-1	CASRRTGQDTEAFF
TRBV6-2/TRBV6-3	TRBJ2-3	CASSPYRSSRDTQYF
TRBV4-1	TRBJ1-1	CASSPQSKGVPEAFF
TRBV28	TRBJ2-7	CASSFVGEQYF
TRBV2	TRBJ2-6	CTSSEFGDGANVLTF
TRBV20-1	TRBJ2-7	CSATGGVYEQYF
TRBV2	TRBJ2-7	CATSSRATAYEQYF
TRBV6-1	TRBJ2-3	CASSGPTRGEGDEDTQYF
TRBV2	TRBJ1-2	CASSEVQLTGTGYTF
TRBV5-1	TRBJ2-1	CASSPTGTHYEQFF
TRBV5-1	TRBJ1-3	CASSKGGSGNTIYF
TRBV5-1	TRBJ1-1	CASSLAGIMNTEAFF
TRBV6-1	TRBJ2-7	CASSGGTGGRHEQYF
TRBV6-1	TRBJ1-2	CASSVIRDRSRYGYTF
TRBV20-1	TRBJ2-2	CSSRGQGPTGELFF
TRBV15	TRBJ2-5	CATSRDIGKETQYF
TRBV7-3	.	CASSLSGTANNEQYF
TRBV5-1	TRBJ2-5	CASRLAGAQETQYF
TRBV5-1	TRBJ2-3	CASSPGLAGDTDTQYF
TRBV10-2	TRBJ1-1	CASSEGRATEAFF
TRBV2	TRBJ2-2	CASSEAAGELFF
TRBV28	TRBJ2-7	CVVAGQRSYEQYF
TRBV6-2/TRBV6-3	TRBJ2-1	CASSYVLRNQYNEQFF
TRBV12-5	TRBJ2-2	CASGLVPGPGELFF